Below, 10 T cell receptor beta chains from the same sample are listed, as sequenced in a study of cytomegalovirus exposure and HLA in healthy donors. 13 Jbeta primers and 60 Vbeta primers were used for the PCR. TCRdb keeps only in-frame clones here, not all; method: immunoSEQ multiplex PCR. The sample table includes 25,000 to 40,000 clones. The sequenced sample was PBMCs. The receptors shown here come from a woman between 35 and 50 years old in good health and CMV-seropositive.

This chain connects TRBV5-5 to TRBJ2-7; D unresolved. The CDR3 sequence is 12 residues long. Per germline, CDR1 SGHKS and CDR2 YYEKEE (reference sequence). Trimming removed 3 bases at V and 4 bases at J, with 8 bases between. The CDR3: CASSSAVYEQYF. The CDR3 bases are TGTGCCAGCAGCTCGGCGGTGTACGAGCAGTACTTC.

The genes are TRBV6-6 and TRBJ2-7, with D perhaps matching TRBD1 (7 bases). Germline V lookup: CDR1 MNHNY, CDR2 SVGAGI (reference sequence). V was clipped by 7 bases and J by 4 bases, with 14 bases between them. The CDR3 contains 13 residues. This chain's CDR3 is CASTPRGVYEQYF. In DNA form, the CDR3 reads TGTGCCAGCACCCCCAGGGGGGTATACGAGCAGTACTTC.

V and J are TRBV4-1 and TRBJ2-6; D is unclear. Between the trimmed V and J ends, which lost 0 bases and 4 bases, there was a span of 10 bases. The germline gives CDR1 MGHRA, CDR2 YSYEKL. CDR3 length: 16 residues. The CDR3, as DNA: TGCGCCAGCAGCCAAGATGTCGTGGCAGGGGCCAACGTCCTGACTTTC. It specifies CASSQDVVAGANVLTF.

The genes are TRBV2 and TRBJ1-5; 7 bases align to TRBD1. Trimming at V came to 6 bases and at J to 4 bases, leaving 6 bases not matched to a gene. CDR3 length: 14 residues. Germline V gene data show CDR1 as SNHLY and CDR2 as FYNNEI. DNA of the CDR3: TGTGCCAGCAGCCAACAGGGGTGGAATCAGCCCCAGCATTTT. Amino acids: CASSQQGWNQPQHF.

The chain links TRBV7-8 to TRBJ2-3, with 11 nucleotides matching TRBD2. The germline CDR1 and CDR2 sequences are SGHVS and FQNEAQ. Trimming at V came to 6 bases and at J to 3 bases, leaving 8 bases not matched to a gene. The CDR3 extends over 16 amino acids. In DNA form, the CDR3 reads TGTGCCAGCAGAATGAAAACTAGCGGGAGAACAGATACGCAGTATTTT. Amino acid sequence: CASRMKTSGRTDTQYF. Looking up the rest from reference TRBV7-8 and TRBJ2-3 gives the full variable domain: GAGVSQSPRYKVAKRGQDVALRCDPISGHVSLFWYQQALGQGPEFLTYFQNEAQLDKSGLPSDRFFAERPEGSVSTLKIQRTQQEDSAVYLCASRMKTSGRTDTQYFGPGTRLTVL.

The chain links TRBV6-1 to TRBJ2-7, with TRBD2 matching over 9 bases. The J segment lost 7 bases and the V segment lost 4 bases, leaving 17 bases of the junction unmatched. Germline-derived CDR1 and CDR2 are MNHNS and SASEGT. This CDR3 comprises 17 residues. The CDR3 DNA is TGTGCCAGCAGTGCCCCCCGGAGGGCGGGAGGGACCTTAGAGCAGTACTTC. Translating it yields CASSAPRRAGGTLEQYF.

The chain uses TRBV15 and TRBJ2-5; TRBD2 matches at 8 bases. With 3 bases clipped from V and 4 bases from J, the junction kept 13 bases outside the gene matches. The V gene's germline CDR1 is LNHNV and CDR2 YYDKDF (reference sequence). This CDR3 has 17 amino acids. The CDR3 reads CATSRPLTSESLETQYF. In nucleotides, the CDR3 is TGTGCCACCAGCAGGCCCTTGACTAGCGAGTCGTTAGAGACCCAGTACTTC.

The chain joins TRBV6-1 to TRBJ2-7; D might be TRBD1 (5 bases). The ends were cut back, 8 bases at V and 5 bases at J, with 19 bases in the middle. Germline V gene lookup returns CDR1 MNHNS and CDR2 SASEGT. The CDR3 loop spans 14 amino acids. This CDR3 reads CASAWGGRWDEQYF. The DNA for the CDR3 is TGTGCCAGCGCGTGGGGCGGTCGGTGGGACGAGCAGTACTTC.

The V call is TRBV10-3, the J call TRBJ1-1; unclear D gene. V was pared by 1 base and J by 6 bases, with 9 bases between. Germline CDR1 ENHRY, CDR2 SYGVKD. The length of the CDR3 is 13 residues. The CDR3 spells CAISEFTRSEAFF. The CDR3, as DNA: TGTGCCATCAGTGAGTTCACTCGCTCTGAAGCTTTCTTT.

For the CDR3, the DNA is TGCGCCAGCAGCACAGCGAGTGGGAGGGCGGCAGATACGCAGTATTTT. Amino acids: CASSTASGRAADTQYF. The genes are TRBV5-1 and TRBJ2-3; 7 positions agree with TRBD2. V lost 4 bases to trimming and J lost 4 bases; unmatched junction nucleotides: 12. The V gene's germline CDR1 is SGHRS and CDR2 YFSETQ. CDR3 size: 16 residues.